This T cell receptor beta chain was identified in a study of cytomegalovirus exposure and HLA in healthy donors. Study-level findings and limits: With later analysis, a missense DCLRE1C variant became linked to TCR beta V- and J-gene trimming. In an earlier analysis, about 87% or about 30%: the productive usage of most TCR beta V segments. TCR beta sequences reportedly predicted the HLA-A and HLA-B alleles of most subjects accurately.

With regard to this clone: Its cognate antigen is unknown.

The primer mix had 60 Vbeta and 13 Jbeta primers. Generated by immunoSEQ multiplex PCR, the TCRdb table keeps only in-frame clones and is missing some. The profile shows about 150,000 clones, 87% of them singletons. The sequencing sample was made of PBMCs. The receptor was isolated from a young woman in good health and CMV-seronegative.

For the CDR3, the DNA is TGTGCCAGCGGGGGGGACTCCTACGAGCAGTACTTC. Its protein product is CASGGDSYEQYF. This chain joins TRBV6-6 and TRBJ2-7, with 7 bases identical to TRBD2. In germline, CDR1 is MNHNY, CDR2 SVGAGI (reference sequence). With V trimmed by 8 bases and J by 0 bases, 1 base remained unmatched. The CDR3 sequence is 12 residues long.